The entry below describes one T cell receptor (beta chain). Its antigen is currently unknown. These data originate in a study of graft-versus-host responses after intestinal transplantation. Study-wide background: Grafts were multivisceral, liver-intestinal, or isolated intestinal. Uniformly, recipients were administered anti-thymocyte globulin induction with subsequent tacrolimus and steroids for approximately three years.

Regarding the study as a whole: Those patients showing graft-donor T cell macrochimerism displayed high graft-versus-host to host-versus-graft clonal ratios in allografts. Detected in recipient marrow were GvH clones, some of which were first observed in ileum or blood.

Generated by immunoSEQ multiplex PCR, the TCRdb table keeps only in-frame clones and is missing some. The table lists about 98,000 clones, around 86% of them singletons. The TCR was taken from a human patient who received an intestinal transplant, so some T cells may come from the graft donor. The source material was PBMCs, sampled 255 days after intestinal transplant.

The CDR3 nucleotides are TGTGCCAGCAGCAGTTTATCCGGGACAGGGTTAAAACTGTTTTTT. The encoded protein is CASSSLSGTGLKLFF. V gene TRBV6-5 combines with J gene TRBJ1-4; 9 bases match TRBD1. In germline, CDR1 is MNHEY, CDR2 SVGAGI. The CDR3 has 15 amino acids. J gave up 10 bases and V 6 bases, and 12 bases lay outside the gene matches.